The text below deals with one T cell receptor beta chain. This sample was taken from a study of blood T cells in healthy people across ages. Study at large: About one barcoded beta molecule was captured per two T cells (by template switching).

Every sample gave at least 6 micrograms of total RNA when it was extracted. The CDR3 loop spans 14 amino acids. Germline V gene lookup returns CDR1 DFQATT and CDR2 SNEGSKA (reference sequence). V was clipped by 4 bases and J by 8 bases; unmatched bases: 9. Together with a sample-barcoded 5' primer, a J-beta primer mix was included in a second PCR lasting about 7 to 11 cycles. A 12-random-nucleotide template-switch adaptor tagged each cDNA molecule. TCRdb re-analysed the 5' RACE reads in MiXCR, keeping a single row per CDR3 protein. Of more than 500,000 distinct CDR3 sequences in the sample, 27% were seen once.

The sample consisted of blood. The chain employs TRBV20-1 and TRBJ1-4; TRBD1 aligns across 8 bases. The sequence was collected from a woman aged 70-85 years in good health. The DNA for the CDR3 is TGCAGTGCTACTTGGGCAGGGGGCGACGAAAAACTGTTTTTT. This gives the protein CSATWAGGDEKLFF.